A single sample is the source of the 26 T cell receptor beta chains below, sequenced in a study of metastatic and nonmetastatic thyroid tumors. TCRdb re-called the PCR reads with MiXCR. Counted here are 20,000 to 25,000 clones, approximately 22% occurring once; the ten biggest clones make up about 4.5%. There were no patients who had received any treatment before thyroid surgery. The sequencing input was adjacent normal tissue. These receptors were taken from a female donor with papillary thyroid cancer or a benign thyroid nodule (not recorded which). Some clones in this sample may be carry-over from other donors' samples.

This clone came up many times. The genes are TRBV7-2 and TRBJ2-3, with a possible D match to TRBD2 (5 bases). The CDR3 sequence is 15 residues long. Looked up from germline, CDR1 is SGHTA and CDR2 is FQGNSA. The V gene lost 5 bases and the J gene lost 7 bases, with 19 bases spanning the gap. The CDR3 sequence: CASSHRPAGENTQYF. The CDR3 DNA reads TGTGCCAGCAGCCATCGTCCCGCGGGCGAGAATACGCAGTATTTT.

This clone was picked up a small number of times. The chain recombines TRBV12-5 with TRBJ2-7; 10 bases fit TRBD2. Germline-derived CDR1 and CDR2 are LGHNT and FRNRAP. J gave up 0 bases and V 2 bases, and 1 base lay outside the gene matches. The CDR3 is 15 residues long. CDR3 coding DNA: TGTGCTAGTGGTTTGCCTAGCGGGAGCTCCTACGAGCAGTACTTC. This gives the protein CASGLPSGSSYEQYF.

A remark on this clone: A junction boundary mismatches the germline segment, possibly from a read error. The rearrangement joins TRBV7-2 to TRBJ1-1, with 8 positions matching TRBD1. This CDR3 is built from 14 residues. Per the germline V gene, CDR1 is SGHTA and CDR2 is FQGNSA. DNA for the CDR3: TGTGCCAGCAGCGAAAACAGGGGGTACACTGAAGCTTTATTT. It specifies CASSENRGYTEALF.

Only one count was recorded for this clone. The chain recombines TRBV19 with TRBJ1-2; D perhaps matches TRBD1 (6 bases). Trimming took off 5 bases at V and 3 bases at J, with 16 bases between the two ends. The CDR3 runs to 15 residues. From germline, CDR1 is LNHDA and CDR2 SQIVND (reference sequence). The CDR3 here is CASSALRGGDYGYTF. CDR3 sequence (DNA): TGTGCCAGTAGTGCCCTGCGTGGGGGCGACTATGGCTACACCTTC.

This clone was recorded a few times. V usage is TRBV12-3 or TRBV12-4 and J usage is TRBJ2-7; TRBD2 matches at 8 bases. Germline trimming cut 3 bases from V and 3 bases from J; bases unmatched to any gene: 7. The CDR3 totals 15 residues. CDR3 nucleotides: TGTGCCAGCAGTTTGGTAGCGGGAATCTTCTACGAGCAGTACTTC. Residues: CASSLVAGIFYEQYF.

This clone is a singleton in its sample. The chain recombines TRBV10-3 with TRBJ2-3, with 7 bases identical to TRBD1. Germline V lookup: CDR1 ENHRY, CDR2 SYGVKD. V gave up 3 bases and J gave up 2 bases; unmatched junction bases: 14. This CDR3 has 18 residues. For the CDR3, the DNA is TGTGCCATCAGTGATAGGGAGAAGGGACAGTATATCACAGATACGCAGTATTTT. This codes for CAISDREKGQYITDTQYF.

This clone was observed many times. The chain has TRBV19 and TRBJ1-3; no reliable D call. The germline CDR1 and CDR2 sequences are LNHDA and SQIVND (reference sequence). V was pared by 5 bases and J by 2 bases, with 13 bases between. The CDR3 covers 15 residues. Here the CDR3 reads CASSPFGVTGNTIYF. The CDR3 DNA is TGTGCCAGTAGTCCCTTCGGGGTCACTGGAAACACCATATATTTT.

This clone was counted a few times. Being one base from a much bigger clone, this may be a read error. CDR3 DNA sequence: TGCAGTGAAGGGTTCCAAAACATTCAGTACTTC. This encodes CSEGFQNIQYF. The gene calls are TRBV20-1 and TRBJ2-4; D unresolved. There are 11 residues in the CDR3. The germline gives CDR1 DFQATT, CDR2 SNEGSKA (reference sequence). The V end was cut by 7 bases, the J end by 5 bases, with 9 bases between.

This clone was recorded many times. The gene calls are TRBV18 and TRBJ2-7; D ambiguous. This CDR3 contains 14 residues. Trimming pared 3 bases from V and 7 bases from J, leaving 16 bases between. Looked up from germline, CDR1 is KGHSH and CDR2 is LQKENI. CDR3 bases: TGTGCCAGCTCACCCAACGTCGGGTTTGAGGAGCAGTACTTC. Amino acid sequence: CASSPNVGFEEQYF.

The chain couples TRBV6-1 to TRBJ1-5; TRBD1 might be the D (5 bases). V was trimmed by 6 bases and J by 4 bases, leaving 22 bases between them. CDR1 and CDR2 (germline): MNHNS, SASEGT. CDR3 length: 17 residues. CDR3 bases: TGTGCCAGCAGATCCGTGGCATCCGGGGCAACTAATCAGCCCCAGCATTTT. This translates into CASRSVASGATNQPQHF.

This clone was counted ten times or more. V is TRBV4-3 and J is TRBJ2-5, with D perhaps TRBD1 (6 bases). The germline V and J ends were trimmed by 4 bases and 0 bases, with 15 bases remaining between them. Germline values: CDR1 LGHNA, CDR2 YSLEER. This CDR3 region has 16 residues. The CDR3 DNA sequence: TGCGCCAGCAGCCCTCGGGGACACCGATACCAAGAGACCCAGTACTTC. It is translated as CASSPRGHRYQETQYF.

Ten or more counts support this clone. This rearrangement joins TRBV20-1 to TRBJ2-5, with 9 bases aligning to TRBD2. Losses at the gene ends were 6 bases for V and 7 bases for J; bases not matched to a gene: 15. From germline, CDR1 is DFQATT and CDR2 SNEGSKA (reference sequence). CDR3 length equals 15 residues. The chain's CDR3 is CSAASGGRAERTQYF. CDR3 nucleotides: TGCAGTGCCGCGTCGGGCGGGAGGGCCGAGAGGACCCAGTACTTC.

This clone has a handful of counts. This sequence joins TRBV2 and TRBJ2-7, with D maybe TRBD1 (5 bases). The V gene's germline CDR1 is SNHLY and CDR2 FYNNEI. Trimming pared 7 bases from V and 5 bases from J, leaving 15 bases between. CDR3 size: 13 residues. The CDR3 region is CASKTQGVHEQYF. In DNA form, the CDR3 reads TGTGCCAGCAAGACCCAAGGGGTTCACGAGCAGTACTTC.

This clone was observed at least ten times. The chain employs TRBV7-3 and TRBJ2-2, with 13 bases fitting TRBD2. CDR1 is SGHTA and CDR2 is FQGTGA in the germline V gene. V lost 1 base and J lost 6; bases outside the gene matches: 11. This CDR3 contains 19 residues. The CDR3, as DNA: TGTGCCAGCAGCTTAAGCCCACTAGCGGGAGGGCCAGCCGCCGGGGAGCTGTTTTTT. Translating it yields CASSLSPLAGGPAAGELFF.

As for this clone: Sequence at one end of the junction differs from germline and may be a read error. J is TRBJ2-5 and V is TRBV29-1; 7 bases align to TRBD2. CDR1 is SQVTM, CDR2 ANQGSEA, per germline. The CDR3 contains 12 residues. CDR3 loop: CSGQRDGETQYF. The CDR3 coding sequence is TGCAGCGGACAGCGGGATGGGGAGACCCAGTATTTC.

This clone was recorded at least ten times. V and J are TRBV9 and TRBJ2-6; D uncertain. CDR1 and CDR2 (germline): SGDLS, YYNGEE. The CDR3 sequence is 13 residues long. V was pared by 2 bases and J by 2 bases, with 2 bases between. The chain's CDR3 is CASSVPGANVLTF. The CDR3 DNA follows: TGTGCCAGCAGCGTCCCTGGGGCCAACGTCCTGACTTTC.

The DNA for the CDR3 is TGTGCCACCAGCAGAGGGTACAATGAGCAGTTCTTC. Its translation: CATSRGYNEQFF. The chain links TRBV15 to TRBJ2-1; D uncertain. Trimming took off 1 base at V and 4 bases at J, with 2 bases between the two ends. The CDR3 has 12 residues. Looked up from germline, CDR1 is LNHNV and CDR2 is YYDKDF (reference sequence).

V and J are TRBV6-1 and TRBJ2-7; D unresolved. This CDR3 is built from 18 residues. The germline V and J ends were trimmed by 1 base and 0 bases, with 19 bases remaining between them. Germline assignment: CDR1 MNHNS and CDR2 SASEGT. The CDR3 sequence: CASSEEFSRDWVSYEQYV. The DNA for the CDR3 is TGTGCCAGCAGTGAAGAATTTAGTAGAGACTGGGTCTCCTACGAGCAGTACGTC.

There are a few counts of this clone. CDR3 loop: CSVEMSWAYGYTF. For the CDR3, the DNA is TGCAGCGTTGAGATGAGTTGGGCCTATGGCTACACCTTC. The chain carries TRBV29-1 and TRBJ1-2, with D unclear. This CDR3 is 13 amino acids long. Germline loops: CDR1 SQVTM, CDR2 ANQGSEA. Between the trimmed V and J ends, which lost 3 bases and 4 bases, there was a span of 12 bases.

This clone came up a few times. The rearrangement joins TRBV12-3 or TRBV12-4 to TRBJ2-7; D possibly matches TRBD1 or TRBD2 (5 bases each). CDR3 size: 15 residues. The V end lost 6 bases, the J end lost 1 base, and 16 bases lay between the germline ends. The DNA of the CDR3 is TGTGCCAGCAGGGGGACCACTACCCAGTCCTACGAGCAGTACTTC. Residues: CASRGTTTQSYEQYF.

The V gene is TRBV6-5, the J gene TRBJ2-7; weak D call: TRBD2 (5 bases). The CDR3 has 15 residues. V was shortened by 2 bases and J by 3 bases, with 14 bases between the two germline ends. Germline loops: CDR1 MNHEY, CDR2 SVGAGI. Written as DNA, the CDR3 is TGTGCCAGCAGTTACCGGACTGGAGGATACTACGAGCAGTACTTC. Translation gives CASSYRTGGYYEQYF.

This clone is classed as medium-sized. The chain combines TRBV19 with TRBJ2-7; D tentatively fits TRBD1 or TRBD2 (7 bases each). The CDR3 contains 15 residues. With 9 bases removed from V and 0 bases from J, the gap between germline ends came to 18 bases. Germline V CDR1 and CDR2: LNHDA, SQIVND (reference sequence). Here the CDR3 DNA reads TGTGCCAGCCAGGGGGGGGGCGGGAGCTCCTACGAGCAGTACTTC. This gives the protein CASQGGGGSSYEQYF.

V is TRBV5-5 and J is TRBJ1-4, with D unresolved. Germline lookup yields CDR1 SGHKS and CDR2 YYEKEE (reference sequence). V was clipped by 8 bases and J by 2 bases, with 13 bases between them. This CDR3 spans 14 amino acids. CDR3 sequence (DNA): TGTGCCAGTAGTCTTACCTGGACTAATGAAAAACTGTTTTTT. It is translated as CASSLTWTNEKLFF.

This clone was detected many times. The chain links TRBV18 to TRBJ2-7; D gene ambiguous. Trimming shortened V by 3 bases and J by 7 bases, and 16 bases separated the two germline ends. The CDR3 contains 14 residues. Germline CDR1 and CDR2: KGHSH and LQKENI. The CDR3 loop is CASSPFITEREQYF. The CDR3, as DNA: TGTGCCAGCTCACCTTTTATCACAGAAAGGGAGCAGTACTTC. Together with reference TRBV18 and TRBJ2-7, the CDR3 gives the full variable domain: NAGVMQNPRHLVRRRGQEARLRCSPMKGHSHVYWYRQLPEEGLKFMVYLQKENIIDESGMPKERFSAEFPKEGPSILRIQQVVRGDSAAYFCASSPFITEREQYFGPGTRLTVT.

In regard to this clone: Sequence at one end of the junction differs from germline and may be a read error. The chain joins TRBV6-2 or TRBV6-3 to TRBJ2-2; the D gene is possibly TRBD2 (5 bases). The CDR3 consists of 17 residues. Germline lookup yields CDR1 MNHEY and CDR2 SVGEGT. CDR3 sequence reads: CVSTYGVAAVFAGELFF. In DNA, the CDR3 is TGTGTCAGCACCTACGGGGTGGCGGCAGTATTTGCCGGGGAGCTGTTTTTT.

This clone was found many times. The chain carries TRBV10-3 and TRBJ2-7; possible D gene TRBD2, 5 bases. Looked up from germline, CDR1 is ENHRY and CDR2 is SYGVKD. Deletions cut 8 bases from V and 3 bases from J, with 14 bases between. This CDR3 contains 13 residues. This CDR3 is CAIWSAGIYEQYF. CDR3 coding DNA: TGTGCCATCTGGTCGGCGGGCATCTACGAGCAGTACTTC.